The T cell receptor beta chain under discussion was sequenced for a study of blood T cell repertoires in COVID-19. As for the study in general: There were acute and convalescent COVID-19 samples, and they came from the United States, Italy and Spain. PBMCs, B-cell-depleted T cells, or T cells provided the cDNA or gDNA that made up the material.

Original handling: Scientists estimated how many nucleated cells there were by amplifying reference gene primers. Profiled with immunoSEQ multiplex PCR; TCRdb holds only in-frame clones, not every one. V and J calls and clone size are given by that table; D and trimming were obtained from the DNA. The data hold about 140,000 clones, with around 83% observed a single time. The J segment lost 3 bases and the V segment lost 7 bases, leaving 8 bases of the junction unmatched. The CDR3 length is 15 residues. Germline V gene lookup returns CDR1 SGHNT and CDR2 YYREEE (reference sequence). The receptor was derived from a man in his sixties with active or convalescent COVID-19. Material for sequencing was peripheral blood. The V gene is TRBV5-4, the J gene TRBJ2-3; 10 bases are shared with TRBD1. CDR3 coding DNA: TGTGCCAGCTTCTCCCCGGGACAGGGGACAGATACGCAGTATTTT. Its translation is CASFSPGQGTDTQYF. Variable domain in full (rest from reference TRBV5-4 and TRBJ2-3): ETGVTQSPTHLIKTRGQQVTLRCSSQSGHNTVSWYQQALGQGPQFIFQYYREEENGRGNFPPRFSGLQFPNYSSELNVNALELDDSALYLCASFSPGQGTDTQYFGPGTRLTVL.